This T cell receptor beta chain originates from a study of blood T cell repertoires in COVID-19. Study-wide context: PBMCs, B-cell-depleted T cells, or T cells provided the cDNA or gDNA that made up the material.

This CDR3 comprises 13 residues. CDR1 SQVTM and CDR2 ANQGSEA come from the germline V gene. Trimming removed 4 bases at V and 4 bases at J, with 13 bases between. Sequencing used immunoSEQ multiplex PCR; TCRdb keeps in-frame clones, though not all of them. The sample includes 200,000 to 300,000 clones, 82% seen only once; the top ten take around 12%. This TCR derives from a woman aged 55 to 70 with active or convalescent COVID-19. The V and J genes are TRBV29-1 and TRBJ1-2; D possibly corresponds to TRBD1 (5 bases). The sample comprised peripheral blood. DNA of the CDR3: TGCAGCGTTGGGGGCAGCTCAATCTATGGCTACACCTTC. This gives the protein CSVGGSSIYGYTF.